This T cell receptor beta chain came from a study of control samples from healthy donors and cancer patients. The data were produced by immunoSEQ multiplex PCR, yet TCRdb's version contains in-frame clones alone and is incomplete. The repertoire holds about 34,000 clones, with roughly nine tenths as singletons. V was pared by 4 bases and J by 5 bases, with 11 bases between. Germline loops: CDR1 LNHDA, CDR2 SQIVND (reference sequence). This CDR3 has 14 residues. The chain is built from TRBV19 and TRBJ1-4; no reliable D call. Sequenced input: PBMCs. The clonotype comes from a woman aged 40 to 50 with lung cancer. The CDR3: CASSTPGSNEKLFF. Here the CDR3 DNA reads TGTGCCAGTAGTACGCCCGGCTCGAATGAAAAACTGTTTTTT.